These T cell receptor beta chains were read from a single sample in a study of blood T cell repertoires in COVID-19. Clones were sequenced by immunoSEQ multiplex PCR, and TCRdb holds only the in-frame ones, with some missing. This sample has almost 85,000 clones, with about four fifths found just once. The source material was peripheral blood. The receptor source for this set is a man older than 75 with active or convalescent COVID-19. Both conserved end residues are trimmed from each CDR3. The size entry is marked missing in some rows and otherwise reads once, few, many or a size class.

j_call,v_call,clone_size,cdr3_aa
TRBJ1-4,TRBV4-1,-,ASSRGESPTNEKLF
TRBJ2-4,TRBV5-5,-,ASSLLLPRENIQY
TRBJ2-3,TRBV15,-,ATSRGTSRSTDTQY
TRBJ1-6,TRBV6-2/TRBV6-3,-,ASSYGTGRNSPLH
TRBJ1-1,TRBV7-8,-,ASSMDRGMNTEAF
TRBJ1-1,TRBV9,-,ASSVEQGTMNTEAF
TRBJ1-6,TRBV27,-,ASSFSHSNSPLH
TRBJ2-5,TRBV5-1,-,ASRSSREQETQY
TRBJ1-2,TRBV5-1,-,ASSVSRDQGARGYT
TRBJ2-1,TRBV5-1,once,ASSVEKPDNEQF
TRBJ2-2,TRBV25-1,-,ASVDRGGTGELF
TRBJ2-7,TRBV15,-,ATSRDLTAGVYEQY